Shown below are 17 T cell receptor beta chains from a single sample sequenced in a study of shared clonotypes between healthy human individuals. Clones were sequenced by immunoSEQ multiplex PCR, and TCRdb holds only the in-frame ones, with some missing. The repertoire consists of 2 million to 2.5 million clones, with around 95% occurring once and the leading ten covering less than 0.15%. Sequenced sample: naive CD4+ T cells sorted from blood. Subset of the sample: CD45RA+ positively selected. These receptors were obtained from a man younger than 30 in good health.

The chain recombines TRBV5-1 with TRBJ2-1, with D hard to call. Between the trimmed V and J ends, which lost 0 bases and 4 bases, there was a span of 11 bases. This CDR3 has 15 amino acids. Per germline, CDR1 SGHRS and CDR2 YFSETQ. The CDR3 loop is CASSLARTLYNEQFF. DNA of the CDR3: TGCGCCAGCAGCTTGGCGCGGACCCTTTACAATGAGCAGTTCTTC.

The chain recombines TRBV6-6 with TRBJ2-7; no firm D call. CDR3 length: 14 amino acids. Germline V CDR1 and CDR2: MNHNY, SVGAGI (reference sequence). V lost 6 bases to trimming and J lost 2 bases, with 14 bases between them. This CDR3 reads CASSPGFPTYEQYF. The DNA for the CDR3 is TGTGCCAGCAGCCCCGGATTCCCTACCTACGAGCAGTACTTC.

J is TRBJ2-5 and V is TRBV21-1; whether TRBD2, the table's D call, matches the DNA was not checked. TRBV21-1 is a recognized pseudogene. This CDR3 contains 15 residues. DNA of the CDR3: TGTGCCAGCAGCAAATCCGGGACTAGCCGGGAGACCCAGTACTTC. Translated, it gives CASSKSGTSRETQYF.

The chain uses TRBV6-5 and TRBJ1-2, with a weak D call TRBD1 (5 bases). This CDR3 is built from 15 residues. CDR1 and CDR2 from the germline V gene are MNHEY and SVGAGI. Trimming cost V 5 bases and J 8 bases, with 21 bases left between them. CDR3 residues: CASSGFGTSRYGYTF. CDR3 bases: TGTGCCAGCAGTGGATTCGGGACGTCGCGTTACGGCTACACCTTC.

The V gene is TRBV30, the J gene TRBJ2-7; TRBD1 might be the D (6 bases). CDR1 is GTSNPN and CDR2 is SVGIG in the germline V gene (reference sequence). V gave up 5 bases and J gave up 2 bases, with 13 bases separating them. CDR3 length: 13 residues. The CDR3 sequence: CAWATGSPYEQYF. In DNA form, the CDR3 reads TGTGCCTGGGCAACAGGGAGCCCCTACGAGCAGTACTTC.

This sequence joins TRBV6-6 and TRBJ2-7, with 12 bases fitting TRBD2. CDR3 length: 13 residues. Germline CDR1 is MNHNY and CDR2 is SVGAGI (reference sequence). Trimming cost V 5 bases and J 4 bases; bases outside gene matches: 0. The CDR3 DNA is TGTGCCAGCAGTACTAGCGGGAGGTACGAGCAGTACTTC. Amino acid sequence: CASSTSGRYEQYF.

The table lists this clone with a count of one. The V call is TRBV6-5, the J call TRBJ1-2; D is possibly TRBD1 (6 bases). The CDR3 runs 14 residues. Germline V gene sequence: CDR1 MNHEY, CDR2 SVGAGI. Trimming took 8 bases from V and 0 from J, leaving 13 bases between them. The CDR3 loop is CASRVDRTNYGYTF. DNA of the CDR3: TGTGCCAGCCGGGTGGACAGAACTAACTATGGCTACACCTTC.

The genes are TRBV7-9 and TRBJ2-3; D is perhaps TRBD2 (6 bases). The CDR3 runs 15 residues. Trimming pared 6 bases from V and 2 bases from J, leaving 15 bases between. Germline V lookup: CDR1 SEHNR, CDR2 FQNEAQ (reference sequence). For the CDR3, the DNA is TGTGCCAGCAGTCCTGGCGCGGGACCCACAGATACGCAGTATTTT. As protein: CASSPGAGPTDTQYF.

The genes are TRBV2 and TRBJ2-2, with D possibly TRBD2 on 6 matching bases. Germline V gene lookup returns CDR1 SNHLY and CDR2 FYNNEI. The CDR3 runs to 15 residues. Trimming shortened V by 6 bases and J by 2 bases, and 13 bases separated the two germline ends. Here the CDR3 DNA reads TGTGCCAGCAGGAGACGGACTATCAACACCGGGGAGCTGTTTTTT. It translates to CASRRRTINTGELFF.

The chain uses TRBV27 and TRBJ2-5; 8 nucleotides agree with TRBD2. This CDR3 has 16 residues. Per the germline V gene, CDR1 is MNHEY and CDR2 is SMNVEV (reference sequence). V shed 4 bases, J shed 5 bases, and the junction held 12 bases outside the gene matches. CDR3 region: CASSYSGGAQRETQYF. The CDR3 DNA sequence: TGTGCCAGCAGTTACTCGGGGGGGGCGCAGCGGGAGACCCAGTACTTC.

A single count supports this clone. V and J are TRBV28 and TRBJ2-5; D unresolved. Between the trimmed V and J ends, which lost 6 bases and 4 bases, there was a span of 12 bases. The CDR3 is 13 residues long. In germline, CDR1 is MDHEN, CDR2 SYDVKM. This chain's CDR3 is CASSLTVPETQYF. As DNA, the CDR3 is TGTGCCAGCAGCCTAACGGTCCCAGAGACCCAGTACTTC.

The chain joins TRBV5-6 to TRBJ1-6, with 9 bases aligning to TRBD1. The V segment lost 0 bases and the J segment 7 bases; nucleotides outside the gene matches: 2. Germline lookup yields CDR1 SGHDT and CDR2 YYEEEE. The CDR3 runs to 15 residues. The CDR3 DNA reads TGTGCCAGCAGCTTGGAAGGGACAGGGAATTCACCCCTCCACTTT. Amino acid sequence: CASSLEGTGNSPLHF.

V is TRBV5-1 and J is TRBJ2-2, with TRBD2 as a possible D gene (5 bases). The CDR3 is 12 amino acids. With 7 bases removed from V and 2 bases from J, the gap between germline ends came to 6 bases. Looked up from germline, CDR1 is SGHRS and CDR2 is YFSETQ. The CDR3 reads CASASNTGELFF. The CDR3 coding sequence is TGCGCCAGCGCTAGCAACACCGGGGAGCTGTTTTTT.

V usage is TRBV30 and J usage is TRBJ2-7, with 11 bases lining up with TRBD1. V shed 5 bases and J 7 bases; nucleotides not matched to a gene: 4. There are 12 residues in the CDR3. Germline-derived CDR1 and CDR2 are GTSNPN and SVGIG (reference sequence). The CDR3 spells CAWGQGAAEQYF. The CDR3 nucleotides read TGTGCCTGGGGACAGGGGGCTGCAGAGCAGTACTTC. Looking up the rest from reference TRBV30 and TRBJ2-7 gives the full variable domain: SQTIHQWPATLVQPVGSPLSLECTVEGTSNPNLYWYRQAAGRGLQLLFYSVGIGQISSEVPQNLSASRPQDRQFILSSKKLLLSDSGFYLCAWGQGAAEQYFGPGTRLTVT.

V usage is TRBV5-1 and J usage is TRBJ2-5; 10 bases are shared with TRBD2. V dropped 4 bases and J dropped 5; count of bases not matched to a gene: 8. CDR3 length equals 15 residues. Germline V gene data show CDR1 as SGHRS and CDR2 as YFSETQ. This chain's CDR3 is CASSLGTSEGETQYF. The CDR3 nucleotides read TGCGCCAGCAGCCTAGGGACTAGCGAGGGGGAGACCCAGTACTTC. The variable domain in full, with the rest retrieved from reference TRBV5-1 and TRBJ2-5, is KAGVTQTPRYLIKTRGQQVTLSCSPISGHRSVSWYQQTPGQGLQFLFEYFSETQRNKGNFPGRFSGRQFSNSRSEMNVSTLELGDSALYLCASSLGTSEGETQYFGPGTRLLVL.

The V call is TRBV25-1, the J call TRBJ1-1; tentative D call: TRBD1 (5 bases). Trimming removed 3 bases at V and 6 bases at J, with 14 bases between. The CDR3 has 14 amino acids. Germline loops: CDR1 MGHDK, CDR2 SYGVNS. The CDR3 sequence: CASSDQEGRAEAFF. The CDR3 coding sequence is TGTGCCAGCAGTGACCAGGAGGGGCGGGCTGAAGCTTTCTTT.

On this clone: Other nucleotide sequences from this sample produce the same CDR3. The chain has TRBV6-5 and TRBJ2-7, with D unresolved. The CDR3 is 14 amino acids. Germline CDR1 reads MNHEY; CDR2 reads SVGAGI. Trimming took 0 bases from V and 1 from J, leaving 7 bases between them. CDR3 nucleotides: TGTGCCAGCAGTTACTCATACGGTTCCTACGAGCAGTACTTC. Translated, it gives CASSYSYGSYEQYF.